Listed below are T cell receptor beta chains from one sample, sequenced in a study of OX40 agonist ivuxolimab in advanced cancers. Here immunoSEQ multiplex PCR was the method, and the copy in TCRdb shows in-frame clones only, minus some. The sample shows tens of thousands of clones, about 81% of them seen only once. Sequences were derived from CD4+ or CD8+ T cells sorted from blood, sampled in a trial of the OX40 agonist ivuxolimab. Receptors originate from an adult with an advanced solid tumor such as melanoma, head and neck, liver or kidney cancer. The CDR3 runs from the conserved cysteine through the conserved F or W. Each record gives: clone size, V gene, J gene, D gene, CDR3 protein. D genes are given only for firm matches. Not every row has a clone size; where given, it reads once, few, many or a size class.

-	TRBV2	TRBJ1-4	-	CASRGMRAANEKLFF
-	TRBV9	TRBJ2-2	TRBD2	CASSPHRGSGRLGGELFF
-	TRBV11-2	TRBJ2-3	-	CASSLGGGYTQYF
-	TRBV9	TRBJ2-3	-	CASSVLNTDTQYF
-	TRBV7-7	TRBJ2-3	-	CASSLNRLTDTQYF
-	TRBV7-2	TRBJ1-3	-	CASSLWRRGSGNTIYF
-	TRBV6-1	TRBJ2-7	-	CASSEGWGLTYEQYF
-	TRBV5-1	TRBJ2-5	-	CASSLDGTVQETQYF
-	TRBV29-1	TRBJ2-1	-	CSVGAGEQFF
-	TRBV2	TRBJ1-2	-	CASSSLVPKGYGYTF
once	TRBV7-2	TRBJ2-7	-	CASSGASSYEQYF
-	TRBV4-3	TRBJ2-3	TRBD2	CASSQEGGTVQDTQYF
-	TRBV5-5	TRBJ2-7	-	CASSLRSQGSYEQYF
-	TRBV18	TRBJ2-1	TRBD1	CASSPGTGEKAQFF
-	TRBV11-3	TRBJ2-2	TRBD2	CASSSVAGVGTGELFF
-	TRBV30	TRBJ1-3	-	CAWTSIRGLGNTIYF
-	TRBV2	TRBJ2-7	-	CASSPRTGPRIYEQYF
once	TRBV2	TRBJ2-5	TRBD2	CASRLAGVRQETQYF
-	TRBV13	TRBJ2-3	-	CASSFYRVADTQYF
few	TRBV2	TRBJ2-3	TRBD1	CASSLQGGTQYF
-	TRBV7-9	TRBJ2-1	TRBD1	CASSARTGRNEQFF
-	TRBV10-3	TRBJ2-7	-	CATALGVDYEQYF
once	TRBV11-2	TRBJ2-3	-	CASSLTIMRGGSPDTQYF
once	TRBV10-2	TRBJ2-7	TRBD1	CASSRDRGSEQYF
-	TRBV28	TRBJ2-5	-	CASSTRIRIGETQYF
-	TRBV11-2	TRBJ2-2	-	CASSRSPTGELFF
-	TRBV7-2	TRBJ1-3	TRBD1	CASSTGVTNTIYF
-	TRBV30	TRBJ2-7	-	CAWSQGREQYF
-	TRBV18	TRBJ2-1	TRBD1	CASSPLDRGRFNEQFF
-	TRBV2	TRBJ1-2	-	CASSDKGAQADYGYTF
-	TRBV19	TRBJ2-4	TRBD1	CASSTTDRAQLQYF
once	TRBV2	TRBJ1-2	TRBD1	CASKPPGGIGGYTF
-	TRBV2	TRBJ2-6	-	CAGTRSGANVLTF